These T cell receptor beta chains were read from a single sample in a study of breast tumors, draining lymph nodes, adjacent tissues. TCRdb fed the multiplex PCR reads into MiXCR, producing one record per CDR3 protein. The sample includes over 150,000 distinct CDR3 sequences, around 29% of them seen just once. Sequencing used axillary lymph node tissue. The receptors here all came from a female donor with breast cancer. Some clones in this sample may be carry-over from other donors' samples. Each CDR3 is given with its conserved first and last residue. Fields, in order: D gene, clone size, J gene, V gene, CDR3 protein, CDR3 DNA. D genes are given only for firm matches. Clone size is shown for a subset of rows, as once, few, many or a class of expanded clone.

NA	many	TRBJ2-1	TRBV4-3	CASSQDPSPYNEQFF	TGCGCCAGCAGCCAAGATCCGTCGCCCTACAATGAGCAGTTCTTC
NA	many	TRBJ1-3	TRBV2	CASSDQIRRLSGNTIYF	TGTGCCAGCAGTGATCAGATCAGGCGGTTATCTGGAAACACCATATATTTT
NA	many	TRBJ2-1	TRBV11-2	CASSEGDFSNEQFF	TGTGCCAGCAGTGAGGGGGACTTCAGCAATGAGCAGTTCTTC
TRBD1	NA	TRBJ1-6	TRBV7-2	CASAGQGASSPLHF	TGTGCCAGCGCGGGACAGGGGGCAAGTTCACCCCTCCACTTT
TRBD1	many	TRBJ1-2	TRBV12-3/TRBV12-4	CASSLQGARYGYTF	TGTGCCAGCAGTTTACAGGGGGCGCGGTATGGCTACACCTTC
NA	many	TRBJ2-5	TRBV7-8	CASSLGQEETQYF	TGTGCCAGCAGCTTAGGACAAGAAGAGACCCAGTACTTC
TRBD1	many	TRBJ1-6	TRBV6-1	CASTSDRGKSPLHF	TGTGCCAGCACTAGCGACAGGGGGAAATCACCCCTCCACTTT
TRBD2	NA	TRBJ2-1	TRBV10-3	CAIRAAVAGGGNTQFF	TGTGCCATCAGGGCCGCGGTGGCGGGGGGCGGAAATACGCAGTTCTTC
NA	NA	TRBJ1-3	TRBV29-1	CSMVGDHGYGNTIYF	TGCAGCATGGTTGGTGACCACGGGTATGGAAACACCATATATTTT
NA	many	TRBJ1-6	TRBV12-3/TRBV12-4	CASSLTGDSPLHF	TGTGCCAGCAGTTTGACAGGTGATTCACCCCTCCACTTT
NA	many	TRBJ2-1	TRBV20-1	CSADWGRIGNEQFF	TGCAGTGCCGACTGGGGGCGGATAGGGAATGAGCAGTTCTTC
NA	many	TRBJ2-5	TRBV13	CASSYREGETQYF	TGTGCCAGCAGCTACAGGGAGGGAGAGACCCAGTACTTC
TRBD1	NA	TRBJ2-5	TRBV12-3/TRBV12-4	CASSSWTGINETQYF	TGTGCCAGCAGTTCCTGGACAGGGATCAATGAGACCCAGTACTTC
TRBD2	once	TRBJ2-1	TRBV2	CASMAGLAGGYNEQFF	TGTGCCAGCATGGCTGGGCTAGCGGGGGGCTACAATGAGCAGTTCTTC
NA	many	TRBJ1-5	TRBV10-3	CAISESTRGSGQPQHF	TGTGCCATCAGTGAGTCGACAAGGGGGTCCGGTCAGCCCCAGCATTTT
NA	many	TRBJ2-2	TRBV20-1	CSYRANTGELFF	TGCAGTTATAGGGCGAACACCGGGGAGCTGTTTTTT
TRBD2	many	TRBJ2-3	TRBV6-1	CASRGQPILAGETDTQYF	TGTGCCAGCAGAGGACAGCCGATACTAGCGGGAGAGACAGATACGCAGTATTTT
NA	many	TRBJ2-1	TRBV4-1	CASSHPSSNEQFF	TGCGCCAGCAGCCATCCTAGCTCGAATGAGCAGTTCTTC
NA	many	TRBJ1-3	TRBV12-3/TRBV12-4	CASSRTASGNTIYF	TGTGCCAGCAGTCGGACAGCCTCTGGAAACACCATATATTTT
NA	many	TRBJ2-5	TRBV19	CASSIVGQPGETQYF	TGTGCCAGTAGTATAGTGGGCCAGCCTGGAGAGACCCAGTACTTC
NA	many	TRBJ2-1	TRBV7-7	CASSLDSTGGEQFF	TGTGCTAGCAGCTTAGACAGCACCGGAGGGGAGCAGTTCTTC
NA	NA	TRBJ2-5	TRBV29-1	CSQVSGITETQYF	TGCAGCCAAGTTTCAGGGATCACAGAGACCCAGTACTTC
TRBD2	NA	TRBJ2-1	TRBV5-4	CASSPGLAGGNERFF	TGTGCCAGCAGCCCAGGACTAGCGGGCGGCAATGAGCGGTTCTTC
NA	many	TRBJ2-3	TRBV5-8	CASSLGVTSGTDTQYF	TGTGCCAGCAGCTTGGGCGTCACCTCGGGGACAGATACGCAGTATTTT
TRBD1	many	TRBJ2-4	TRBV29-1	CSVVGDRVKNIQYF	TGCAGCGTTGTGGGGGACAGGGTCAAAAACATTCAGTACTTC
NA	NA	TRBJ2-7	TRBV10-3	CAISESIAEVKNEQYF	TGTGCCATCAGTGAGTCTATAGCGGAAGTAAAGAACGAGCAGTACTTC
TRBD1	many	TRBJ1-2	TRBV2	CASTQGGEGPGYTF	TGTGCCAGCACCCAGGGGGGCGAAGGACCTGGCTACACCTTC
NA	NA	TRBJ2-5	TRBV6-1	CASSDRRDQETQYF	TGTGCCAGCAGTGACCGGCGGGACCAAGAGACCCAGTACTTC
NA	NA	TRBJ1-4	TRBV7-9	CASSSIQGNGNEKLFF	TGTGCCAGCAGCTCAATTCAGGGTAATGGAAACGAAAAACTGTTTTTT
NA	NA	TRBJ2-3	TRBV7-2	CASSFYICSAAPGMDVTDTQYF	NA
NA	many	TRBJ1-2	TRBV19	CASSRGRLNYGYTF	TGTGCCAGTAGTAGAGGTCGGCTTAACTATGGCTACACCTTC
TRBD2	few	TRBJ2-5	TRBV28	CASRTSGVRETQYF	TGTGCCAGCAGGACTAGCGGGGTCCGGGAGACCCAGTACTTC
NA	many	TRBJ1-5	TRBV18	CASSGGEDQPQHF	TGTGCCAGCTCGGGAGGGGAGGACCAGCCCCAGCATTTT
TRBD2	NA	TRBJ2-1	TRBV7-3	CASSFQAGGAYNEQFF	TGTGCCAGCAGCTTCCAAGCGGGAGGGGCCTACAATGAGCAGTTCTTC
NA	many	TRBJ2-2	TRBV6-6	CASRFSGELFF	TGTGCCAGCCGATTCTCCGGGGAGCTGTTTTTT
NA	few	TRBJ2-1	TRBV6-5	CASSHSTANNEQFF	TGTGCCAGCAGTCACTCGACGGCCAACAATGAGCAGTTCTTC
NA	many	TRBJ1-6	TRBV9	CASSVRTNSPLHF	TGTGCCAGCAGCGTAAGAACAAATTCACCCCTCCACTTT
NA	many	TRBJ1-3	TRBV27	CASRSLGSSGNTIYF	TGTGCCAGCAGGAGCCTGGGGAGCTCTGGAAACACCATATATTTT
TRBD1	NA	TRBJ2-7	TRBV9	CASSQQGNVSESYEQYF	TGTGCCAGCAGCCAACAGGGGAACGTGAGTGAGTCCTACGAGCAGTACTTC